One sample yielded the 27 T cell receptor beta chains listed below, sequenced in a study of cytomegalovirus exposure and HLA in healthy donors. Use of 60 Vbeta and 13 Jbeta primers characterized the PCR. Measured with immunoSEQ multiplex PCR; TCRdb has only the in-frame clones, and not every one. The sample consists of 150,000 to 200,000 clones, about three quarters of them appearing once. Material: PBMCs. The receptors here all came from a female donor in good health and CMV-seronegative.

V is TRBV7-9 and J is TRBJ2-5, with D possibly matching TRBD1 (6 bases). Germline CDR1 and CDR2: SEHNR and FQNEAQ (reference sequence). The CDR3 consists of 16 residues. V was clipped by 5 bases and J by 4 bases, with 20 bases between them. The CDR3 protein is CASSPPSTGKGETQYF. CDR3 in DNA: TGTGCCAGCAGCCCGCCCTCGACAGGAAAGGGAGAGACCCAGTACTTC.

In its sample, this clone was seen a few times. CDR3 loop: CASSRDNNQPQHF. The CDR3 bases are TGTGCCAGCAGCCGGGACAACAATCAGCCCCAGCATTTT. The chain couples TRBV7-6 to TRBJ1-5; perhaps TRBD1 as D (6 bases). V gave up 5 bases and J gave up 3 bases, with 8 bases separating them. This CDR3 contains 13 residues. Germline lookup yields CDR1 SGHVS and CDR2 FNYEAQ.

The CDR3 coding sequence is TGTGCCAGCAGCTTAGTTGGGCAGGGGGCTAGGGATACGCAGTATTTT. This translates into CASSLVGQGARDTQYF. This rearrangement joins TRBV7-2 to TRBJ2-3; 8 positions agree with TRBD1. The J segment lost 6 bases and the V segment lost 1 base, leaving 9 bases of the junction unmatched. This CDR3 has 16 residues. CDR1 is SGHTA and CDR2 is FQGNSA in the germline V gene.

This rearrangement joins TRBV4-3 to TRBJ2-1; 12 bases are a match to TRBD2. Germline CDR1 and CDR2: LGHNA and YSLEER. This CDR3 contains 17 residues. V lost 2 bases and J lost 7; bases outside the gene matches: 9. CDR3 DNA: TGCGCCAGCAGCCAACGGGAGGGACTAGCGGGTGTGAATGAGCAGTTCTTC. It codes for CASSQREGLAGVNEQFF.

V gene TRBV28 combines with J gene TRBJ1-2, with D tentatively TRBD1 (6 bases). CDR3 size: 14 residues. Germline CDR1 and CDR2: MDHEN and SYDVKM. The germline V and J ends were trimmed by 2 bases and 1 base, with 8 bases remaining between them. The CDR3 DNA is TGTGCCAGCAGTTTAAAACAGGGTAACTATGGCTACACCTTC. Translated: CASSLKQGNYGYTF.

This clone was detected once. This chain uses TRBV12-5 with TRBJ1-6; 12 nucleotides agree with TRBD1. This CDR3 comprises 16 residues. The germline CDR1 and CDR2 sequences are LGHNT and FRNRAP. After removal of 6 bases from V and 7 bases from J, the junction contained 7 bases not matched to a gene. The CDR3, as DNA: TGTGCTAGTGGGGGACAGGGGGCATCTTTCAATTCACCCCTCCACTTT. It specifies CASGGQGASFNSPLHF.

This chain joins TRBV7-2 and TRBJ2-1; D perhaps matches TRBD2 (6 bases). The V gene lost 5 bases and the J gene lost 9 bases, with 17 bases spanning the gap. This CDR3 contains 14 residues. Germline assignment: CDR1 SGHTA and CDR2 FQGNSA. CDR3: CASSPIAGPVEQFF. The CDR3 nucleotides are TGTGCCAGCAGCCCGATCGCGGGGCCGGTTGAGCAGTTCTTC.

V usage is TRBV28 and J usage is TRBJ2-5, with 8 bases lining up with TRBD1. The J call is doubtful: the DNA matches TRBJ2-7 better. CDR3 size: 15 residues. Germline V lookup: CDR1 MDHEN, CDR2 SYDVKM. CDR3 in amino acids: CASSRTWTGSDEQYF. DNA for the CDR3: TGTGCCAGCAGCCGAACCTGGACAGGGAGCGACGAGCAGTACTTC.

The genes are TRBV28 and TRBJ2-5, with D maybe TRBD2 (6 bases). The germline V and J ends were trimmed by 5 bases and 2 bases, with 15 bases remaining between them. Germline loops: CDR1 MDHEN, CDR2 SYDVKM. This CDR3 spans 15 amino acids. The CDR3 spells CASSLTSTRQETQYF. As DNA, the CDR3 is TGTGCCAGCAGTCTTACCTCGACTAGACAAGAGACCCAGTACTTC.

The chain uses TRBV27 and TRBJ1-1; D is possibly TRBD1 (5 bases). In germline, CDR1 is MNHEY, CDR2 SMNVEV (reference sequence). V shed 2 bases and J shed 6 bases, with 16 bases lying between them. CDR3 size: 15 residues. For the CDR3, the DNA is TGTGCCAGCAGTTTAAGAGGGACTTTAGGGGCTGAAGCTTTCTTT. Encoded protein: CASSLRGTLGAEAFF.

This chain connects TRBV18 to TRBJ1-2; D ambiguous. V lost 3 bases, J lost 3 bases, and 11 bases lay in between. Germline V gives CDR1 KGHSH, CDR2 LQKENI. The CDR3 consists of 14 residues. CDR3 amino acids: CASSPEPEDYGYTF. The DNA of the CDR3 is TGTGCCAGCTCACCGGAGCCGGAAGACTATGGCTACACCTTC.

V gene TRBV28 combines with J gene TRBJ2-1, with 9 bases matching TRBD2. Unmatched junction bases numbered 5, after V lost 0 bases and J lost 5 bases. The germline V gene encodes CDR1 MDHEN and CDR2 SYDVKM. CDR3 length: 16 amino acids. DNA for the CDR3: TGTGCCAGCAGTTTATGGGCTAGCGGGAATAACAATGAGCAGTTCTTC. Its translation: CASSLWASGNNNEQFF.

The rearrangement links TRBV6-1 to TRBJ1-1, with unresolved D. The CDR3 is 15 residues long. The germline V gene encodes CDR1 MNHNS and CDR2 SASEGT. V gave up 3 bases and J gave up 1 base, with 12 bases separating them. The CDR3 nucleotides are TGTGCCAGCAGTGATAACAGCATGAGGAACACTGAAGCTTTCTTT. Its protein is CASSDNSMRNTEAFF.

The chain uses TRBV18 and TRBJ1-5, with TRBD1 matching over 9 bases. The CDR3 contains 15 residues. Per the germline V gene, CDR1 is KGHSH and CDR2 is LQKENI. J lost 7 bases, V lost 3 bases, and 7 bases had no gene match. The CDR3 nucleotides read TGTGCCAGCTCACCGAGCGGGACAGGGCTGCAGCCCCAGCATTTT. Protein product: CASSPSGTGLQPQHF. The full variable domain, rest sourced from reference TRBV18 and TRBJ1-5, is NAGVMQNPRHLVRRRGQEARLRCSPMKGHSHVYWYRQLPEEGLKFMVYLQKENIIDESGMPKERFSAEFPKEGPSILRIQQVVRGDSAAYFCASSPSGTGLQPQHFGDGTRLSIL.

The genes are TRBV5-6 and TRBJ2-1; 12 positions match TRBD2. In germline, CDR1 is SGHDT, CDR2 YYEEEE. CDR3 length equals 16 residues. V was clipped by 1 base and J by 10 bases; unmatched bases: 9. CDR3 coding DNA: TGTGCCAGCAGCTTGAATAGACTAGCGGGAGCACGGGAGCAGTTCTTC. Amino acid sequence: CASSLNRLAGAREQFF.

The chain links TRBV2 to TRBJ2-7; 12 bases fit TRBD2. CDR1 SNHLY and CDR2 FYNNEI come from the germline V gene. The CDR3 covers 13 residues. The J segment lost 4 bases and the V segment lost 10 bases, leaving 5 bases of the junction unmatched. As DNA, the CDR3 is TGTGCCACTATGACTAGCGGGAGTTACGAGCAGTACTTC. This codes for CATMTSGSYEQYF. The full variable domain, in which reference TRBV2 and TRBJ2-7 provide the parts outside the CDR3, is EPEVTQTPSHQVTQMGQEVILRCVPISNHLYFYWYRQILGQKVEFLVSFYNNEISEKSEIFDDQFSVERPDGSNFTLKIRSTKLEDSAMYFCATMTSGSYEQYFGPGTRLTVT.

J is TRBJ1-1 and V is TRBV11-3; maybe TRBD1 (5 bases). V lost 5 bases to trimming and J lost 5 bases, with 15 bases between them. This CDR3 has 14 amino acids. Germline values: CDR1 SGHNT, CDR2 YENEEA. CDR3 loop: CASSQSGDRTEAFF. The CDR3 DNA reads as TGTGCCAGCAGCCAATCGGGGGATAGGACTGAAGCTTTCTTT.

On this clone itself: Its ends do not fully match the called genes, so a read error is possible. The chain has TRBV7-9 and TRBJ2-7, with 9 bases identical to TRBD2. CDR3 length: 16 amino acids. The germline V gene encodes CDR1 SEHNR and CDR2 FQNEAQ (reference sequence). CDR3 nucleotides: TGTTCCAGCAGCTTAGGGTGGGGGACTAGCAACTACGAGCAGTACTTC. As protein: CSSSLGWGTSNYEQYF. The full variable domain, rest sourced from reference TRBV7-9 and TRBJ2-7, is DTGVSQNPRHKITKRGQNVTFRCDPISEHNRLYWYRQTLGQGPEFLTYFQNEAQLEKSRLLSDRFSAERPKGSFSTLEIQRTEQGDSAMYLCSSSLGWGTSNYEQYFGPGTRLTVT.

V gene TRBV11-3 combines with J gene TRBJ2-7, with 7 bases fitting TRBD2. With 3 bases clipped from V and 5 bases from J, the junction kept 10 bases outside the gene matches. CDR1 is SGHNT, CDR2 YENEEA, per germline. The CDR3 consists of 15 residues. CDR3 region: CASSLGTTLTDEQYF. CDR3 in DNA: TGTGCCAGCAGCTTGGGGACTACCTTAACAGACGAGCAGTACTTC.

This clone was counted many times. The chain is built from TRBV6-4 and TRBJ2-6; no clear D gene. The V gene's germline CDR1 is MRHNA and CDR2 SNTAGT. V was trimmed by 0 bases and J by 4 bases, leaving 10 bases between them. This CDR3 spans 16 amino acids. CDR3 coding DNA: TGTGCCAGCAGTGACTCGAGTCCGTCGGGGGCCAACGTCCTGACTTTC. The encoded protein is CASSDSSPSGANVLTF.

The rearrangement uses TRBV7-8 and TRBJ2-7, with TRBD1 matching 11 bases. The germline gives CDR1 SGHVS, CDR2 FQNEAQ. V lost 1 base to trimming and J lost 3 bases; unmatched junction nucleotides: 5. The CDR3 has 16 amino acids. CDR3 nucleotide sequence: TGTGCCAGCAGCTTAGAGTGGACAGGGGGCAACTACGAGCAGTACTTC. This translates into CASSLEWTGGNYEQYF.

DNA of the CDR3: TGTGCCAGTAGTAAGGTCGGGTTTGAGCAGTTCTTC. Its protein is CASSKVGFEQFF. This chain links TRBV19 with TRBJ2-1, with D uncertain. V was clipped by 4 bases and J by 9 bases, with 10 bases between them. The CDR3 sequence is 12 residues long. Per the germline V gene, CDR1 is LNHDA and CDR2 is SQIVND (reference sequence).

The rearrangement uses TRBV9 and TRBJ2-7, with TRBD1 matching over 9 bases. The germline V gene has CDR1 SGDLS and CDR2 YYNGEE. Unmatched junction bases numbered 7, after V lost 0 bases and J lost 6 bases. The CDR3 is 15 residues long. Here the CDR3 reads CASSVVGTGFGEQYF. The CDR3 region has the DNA TGTGCCAGCAGCGTAGTTGGGACAGGGTTTGGCGAGCAGTACTTC.

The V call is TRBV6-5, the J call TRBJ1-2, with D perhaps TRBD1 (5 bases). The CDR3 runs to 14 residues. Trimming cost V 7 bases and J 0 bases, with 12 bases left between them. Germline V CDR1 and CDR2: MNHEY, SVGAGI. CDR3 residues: CASKPGLANYGYTF. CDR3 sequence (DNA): TGTGCCAGCAAGCCGGGACTGGCTAACTATGGCTACACCTTC.

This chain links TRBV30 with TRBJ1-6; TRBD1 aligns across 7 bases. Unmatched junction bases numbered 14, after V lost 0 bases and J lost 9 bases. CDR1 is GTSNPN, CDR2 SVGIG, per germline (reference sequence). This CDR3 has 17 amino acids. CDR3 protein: CAWSVRQGVPLISPLHF. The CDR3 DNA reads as TGTGCCTGGAGTGTACGGCAGGGGGTTCCCTTAATTTCACCCCTCCACTTT. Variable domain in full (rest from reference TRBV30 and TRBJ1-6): SQTIHQWPATLVQPVGSPLSLECTVEGTSNPNLYWYRQAAGRGLQLLFYSVGIGQISSEVPQNLSASRPQDRQFILSSKKLLLSDSGFYLCAWSVRQGVPLISPLHFGNGTRLTVT.

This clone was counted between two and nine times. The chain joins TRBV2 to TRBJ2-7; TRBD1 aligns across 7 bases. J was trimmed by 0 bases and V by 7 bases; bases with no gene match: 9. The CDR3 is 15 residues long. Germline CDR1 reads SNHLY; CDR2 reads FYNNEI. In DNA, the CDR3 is TGTGCCAGCACATACAGGGGCGATAGCTCCTACGAGCAGTACTTC. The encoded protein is CASTYRGDSSYEQYF.

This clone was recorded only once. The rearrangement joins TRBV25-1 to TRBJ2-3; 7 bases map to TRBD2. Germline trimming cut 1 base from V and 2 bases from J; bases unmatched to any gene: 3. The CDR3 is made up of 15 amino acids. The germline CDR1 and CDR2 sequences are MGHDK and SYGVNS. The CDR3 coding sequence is TGTGCCAGCAGTGAATTCCTAGCGGTCACAGATACGCAGTATTTT. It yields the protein CASSEFLAVTDTQYF. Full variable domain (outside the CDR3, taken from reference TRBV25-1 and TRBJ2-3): EADIYQTPRYLVIGTGKKITLECSQTMGHDKMYWYQQDPGMELHLIHYSYGVNSTEKGDLSSESTVSRIRTEHFPLTLESARPSHTSQYLCASSEFLAVTDTQYFGPGTRLTVL.